This T cell receptor beta chain was documented in a study of beta chain features in type 1 diabetes. Study-wide results and caveats: The similarity of naive, central memory and Treg TCRB repertoires appeared greater among patients than among healthy donors. TCRB CDR3 length was moderately but significantly reduced in all four CD4+ subsets of Type 1 diabetes patients.

This clone was picked up a small number of times. Antigen: not known. The CDR3 has 15 residues. The V gene's germline CDR1 is LGHNA and CDR2 YSLEER. V was trimmed by 0 bases and J by 6 bases, leaving 14 bases between them. The sequenced template was cDNA made from the entire isolated RNA. Some clones are missing from TCRdb's copy, which holds only in-frame ones; the method was immunoSEQ multiplex PCR. The sample records a few hundred thousand clones, around 10% being singletons. The sequence derives from a man between 25 and 39 years old with type 1 diabetes. The sample consisted of central memory CD4+ T cells from blood. The chain combines TRBV4-3 with TRBJ2-5; maybe TRBD2 (6 bases). CDR3 loop: CASSQEEGAGQTQYF. The CDR3 DNA follows: TGCGCCAGCAGCCAAGAGGAGGGTGCGGGTCAGACCCAGTACTTC.